The 25 T cell receptor beta chains reported below all come from one sample, sequenced in a study of blood T cell repertoires in COVID-19. Sequencing used immunoSEQ multiplex PCR; TCRdb keeps in-frame clones, though not all of them. Seen here are some 130,000 clones, around 80% observed once, and the top ten hold 10% to 11%. Specimen: peripheral blood. The receptors derive from a human donor in a cohort sampled during active COVID-19.

This clone has only a few counts. The chain has TRBV11-2 and TRBJ2-5; D possibly corresponds to TRBD2 (5 bases). V dropped 5 bases and J dropped 5 bases, with 21 bases sitting between them. This CDR3 is built from 16 residues. Germline CDR1 reads SGHAT; CDR2 reads FQNNGV. Here the CDR3 reads CASSPYGIRNGETQYF. CDR3 nucleotides: TGTGCCAGCAGCCCATACGGGATTCGAAACGGGGAGACCCAGTACTTC.

The genes are TRBV19 and TRBJ2-5, with 11 bases that match TRBD2. This CDR3 contains 15 residues. J lost 0 bases, V lost 3 bases, and 0 bases had no gene match. Per the germline V gene, CDR1 is LNHDA and CDR2 is SQIVND (reference sequence). In nucleotides, the CDR3 is TGTGCCAGTAGTATGGGACTAGCGGACCAAGAGACCCAGTACTTC. It translates to CASSMGLADQETQYF.

The V and J genes are TRBV10-2 and TRBJ2-3, with a weak D call TRBD1 (6 bases). This CDR3 has 15 amino acids. Trimming left V 6 bases short and J 0 bases short, with 13 bases between. Germline-derived CDR1 and CDR2 are WSHSY and SAAADI. The CDR3 spells CASSGTGPSTDTQYF. The CDR3 nucleotides read TGCGCCAGCAGCGGCACAGGGCCTAGCACAGATACGCAGTATTTT.

This CDR3 is CASSLGTSGGQSSYNEQFF. The CDR3, as DNA: TGTGCCAGCTCACTTGGGACTAGCGGGGGTCAGAGCTCCTACAATGAGCAGTTCTTC. J is TRBJ2-1 and V is TRBV18; 14 bases match TRBD2. V was clipped by 4 bases and J by 0 bases; unmatched bases: 8. The CDR3 has 19 residues. Germline V lookup: CDR1 KGHSH, CDR2 LQKENI.

The genes are TRBV7-9 and TRBJ2-1; D gene ambiguous. The CDR3 length is 15 residues. Germline V gene data show CDR1 as SEHNR and CDR2 as FQNEAQ (reference sequence). Between the trimmed V and J ends, which lost 5 bases and 4 bases, there was a span of 15 bases. The CDR3 coding sequence is TGTGCCAGCAGCATTAGCAATTACCTTTACAATGAGCAGTTCTTC. As protein: CASSISNYLYNEQFF. Using reference TRBV7-9 and TRBJ2-1 for the parts outside the CDR3, the full variable domain is DTGVSQNPRHKITKRGQNVTFRCDPISEHNRLYWYRQTLGQGPEFLTYFQNEAQLEKSRLLSDRFSAERPKGSFSTLEIQRTEQGDSAMYLCASSISNYLYNEQFFGPGTRLTVL.

The chain uses TRBV5-4 and TRBJ2-5, with D possibly matching TRBD1 (6 bases). Per germline, CDR1 SGHNT and CDR2 YYREEE (reference sequence). V was trimmed by 2 bases and J by 4 bases, leaving 15 bases between them. This CDR3 comprises 15 residues. CDR3 nucleotides: TGTGCCAGCAGCTTTTCAGGGGTAGGGGGAGAGACCCAGTACTTC. This codes for CASSFSGVGGETQYF.

The V and J genes are TRBV5-8 and TRBJ1-1; D is unresolved. Between the trimmed V and J ends, which lost 2 bases and 0 bases, there was a span of 8 bases. This CDR3 has 14 residues. Germline V gene sequence: CDR1 SGHTS, CDR2 YDEGEE. This chain's CDR3 is CASSFGQMNTEAFF. In DNA, the CDR3 is TGTGCCAGCAGCTTTGGGCAAATGAACACTGAAGCTTTCTTT.

The V and J genes are TRBV3-1 (or the pseudogene TRBV3-2) and TRBJ2-2; the match to TRBD1 covers 8 bases. With 5 bases clipped from V and 1 base from J, the junction kept 3 bases outside the gene matches. The CDR3 runs 15 residues. Germline CDR1 LGHDT, CDR2 YNNKEL (reference sequence). CDR3 residues: CASSFGTGNTGELFF. The CDR3, as DNA: TGTGCCAGCAGCTTCGGGACAGGGAACACCGGGGAGCTGTTTTTT.

CDR3 in DNA: TGTGCCAGCAGCCTTTACTACGAGCAGTACTTC. Protein product: CASSLYYEQYF. The chain carries TRBV13 and TRBJ2-7, with D unclear. Germline V gene lookup returns CDR1 PRHDT and CDR2 FYEKMQ (reference sequence). The length of the CDR3 is 11 residues. Between the trimmed V and J ends, which lost 5 bases and 3 bases, there was a span of 5 bases.

This chain links TRBV5-3 with TRBJ2-1, with 7 bases matching TRBD1. TRBV5-3 is labeled an ORF, and its function is uncertain. This CDR3 is 14 amino acids long. Trimming at V came to 2 bases and at J to 7 bases, leaving 6 bases not matched to a gene. CDR3 amino acids: CARSFATTGNEQFF. CDR3 sequence (DNA): TGTGCCAGAAGCTTCGCGACGACAGGGAATGAGCAGTTCTTC.

The count of this clone is one. V and J are TRBV11-3 and TRBJ1-1, with D possibly matching TRBD1 (6 bases). Trimming removed 4 bases at V and 0 bases at J, with 9 bases between. There are 14 residues in the CDR3. The germline V gene encodes CDR1 SGHNT and CDR2 YENEEA. The CDR3 protein is CASSSGQMNTEAFF. In nucleotides, the CDR3 is TGTGCCAGCAGCTCCGGACAGATGAACACTGAAGCTTTCTTT.

Relative to its sample, this clone is medium-sized. The chain joins TRBV12-3 or TRBV12-4 to TRBJ2-7, with D possibly being TRBD2 (6 bases). V gave up 5 bases and J gave up 5 bases, with 13 bases separating them. The CDR3 sequence is 13 residues long. The CDR3 protein is CASSAGRLNEQYF. CDR3 in DNA: TGTGCCAGCAGTGCGGGACGGCTAAACGAGCAGTACTTC.

This rearrangement joins TRBV6-6 to TRBJ2-1; D might be TRBD2 (5 bases). The germline V gene has CDR1 MNHNY and CDR2 SVGAGI (reference sequence). Trimming took off 0 bases at V and 6 bases at J, with 6 bases between the two ends. There are 13 residues in the CDR3. The CDR3 bases are TGTGCCAGCAGTTACTCGAGGGTCAATGAGCAGTTCTTC. Translated, it gives CASSYSRVNEQFF.

This sequence joins TRBV10-3 and TRBJ1-2; possibly TRBD1 for D (6 bases). Germline-derived CDR1 and CDR2 are ENHRY and SYGVKD. Trimming removed 10 bases from V and 4 bases from J, with 19 bases in between. This CDR3 is 14 amino acids long. DNA of the CDR3: TGTGCCACCAAGGGTTCTGGGGGCCTCTATGGCTACACCTTC. It encodes CATKGSGGLYGYTF.

The chain is built from TRBV2 and TRBJ2-5; no clear D. V gave up 8 bases and J gave up 3 bases, with 13 bases separating them. The CDR3 length is 13 residues. Germline loops: CDR1 SNHLY, CDR2 FYNNEI. CDR3 loop: CASVLDGEETQYF. DNA for the CDR3: TGTGCCAGCGTCCTAGACGGAGAAGAGACCCAGTACTTC. Drawing the rest from reference TRBV2 and TRBJ2-5, the complete variable domain is EPEVTQTPSHQVTQMGQEVILRCVPISNHLYFYWYRQILGQKVEFLVSFYNNEISEKSEIFDDQFSVERPDGSNFTLKIRSTKLEDSAMYFCASVLDGEETQYFGPGTRLLVL.

This sequence joins TRBV27 and TRBJ2-5; 7 bases agree with TRBD1. V lost 5 bases and J lost 2; bases outside the gene matches: 11. Germline-derived CDR1 and CDR2 are MNHEY and SMNVEV (reference sequence). CDR3 length: 16 amino acids. The DNA for the CDR3 is TGTGCCAGCAGTCCGTGGGACAGTTCATCTCAAGAGACCCAGTACTTC. Translation: CASSPWDSSSQETQYF.

The rearrangement uses TRBV30 and TRBJ2-6, with unresolved D. V gave up 3 bases and J gave up 0 bases, with 15 bases separating them. The CDR3 length is 17 residues. Germline CDR1 and CDR2: GTSNPN and SVGIG (reference sequence). CDR3 sequence (DNA): TGTGCCTGGAGGTCCCGAGGAGCTAGCTCTGGGGCCAACGTCCTGACTTTC. The encoded protein is CAWRSRGASSGANVLTF.

The gene calls are TRBV29-1 and TRBJ2-3, with 9 positions matching TRBD1. This CDR3 has 15 residues. V shed 3 bases, J shed 2 bases, and the junction held 6 bases outside the gene matches. The germline V gene encodes CDR1 SQVTM and CDR2 ANQGSEA. The CDR3, as DNA: TGCAGCGTTGAGGGTGGGACAGGGCTCACAGATACGCAGTATTTT. Amino acid sequence: CSVEGGTGLTDTQYF.

This clone was counted a single time. This chain links TRBV19 with TRBJ2-1; 7 positions match TRBD1. The CDR3 is 15 amino acids. The germline gives CDR1 LNHDA, CDR2 SQIVND (reference sequence). The J segment lost 8 bases and the V segment lost 2 bases, leaving 9 bases of the junction unmatched. CDR3 nucleotides: TGTGCCAGTAGTATACAGGGGGAGAGTTTTCATGAGCAGTTCTTC. Protein product: CASSIQGESFHEQFF.

This clone was recorded at least ten times. The chain employs TRBV4-1 and TRBJ2-3; tentative D call: TRBD1 (5 bases). CDR1 and CDR2 (germline): MGHRA, YSYEKL. This CDR3 is built from 16 residues. V lost 3 bases and J lost 2, with 15 bases in between. The CDR3 region is CASSQAHRSTTDTQYF. CDR3 DNA sequence: TGCGCCAGCAGCCAGGCCCACAGGTCAACCACAGATACGCAGTATTTT.

CDR3 in amino acids: CASRLGAPETQYF. The CDR3 DNA reads TGTGCCAGCAGACTGGGGGCTCCTGAGACCCAGTACTTC. The V call is TRBV11-2, the J call TRBJ2-5, with D perhaps matching TRBD1 (6 bases). V lost 6 bases and J lost 5, with 13 bases in between. CDR3 size: 13 residues. Germline assignment: CDR1 SGHAT and CDR2 FQNNGV.

This clone showed up just once. This chain connects TRBV13 to TRBJ2-3, with no clear D. Germline CDR1 PRHDT, CDR2 FYEKMQ (reference sequence). This CDR3 has 15 residues. V lost 5 bases, J lost 0 bases, and 12 bases lay in between. The CDR3 DNA follows: TGTGCCAGCAGCGATGCCACACAGAGCACAGATACGCAGTATTTT. It specifies CASSDATQSTDTQYF.

This clone has a single count. This chain links TRBV5-4 with TRBJ2-3, with D possibly being TRBD1 (5 bases). The CDR3 extends over 13 amino acids. V lost 4 bases and J lost 3, with 9 bases in between. Germline CDR1 is SGHNT and CDR2 is YYREEE (reference sequence). DNA of the CDR3: TGTGCCAGCAGCCCAGGGCGAACAGATACGCAGTATTTT. It yields the protein CASSPGRTDTQYF.

The chain carries TRBV7-8 and TRBJ2-7; 8 nucleotides align to TRBD1. CDR1 is SGHVS and CDR2 is FQNEAQ in the germline V gene. J gave up 4 bases and V 3 bases, and 11 bases lay outside the gene matches. The CDR3 runs to 16 residues. The CDR3 here is CASSLQGAPLGYEQYF. The CDR3 bases are TGTGCCAGCAGCTTGCAGGGGGCACCCCTAGGATACGAGCAGTACTTC.

The V call is TRBV12-3 or TRBV12-4, the J call TRBJ2-7; no clear D. V was pared by 1 base and J by 2 bases, with 6 bases between. CDR3 length: 13 amino acids. The DNA for the CDR3 is TGTGCCAGCAGTTTAGGAGCAACCTACGAGCAGTACTTC. Amino acids: CASSLGATYEQYF.